The clone carrying this T cell receptor (beta chain) was picked up many times. What it binds is not known. CDR3 length equals 14 residues. V lost 7 bases, J lost 1 base, and 6 bases stayed unmatched. Germline lookup yields CDR1 WSHSY and CDR2 SAAADI. These data belong to a study of CD8 T cells in ankylosing spondylitis. Whole-study results and caveats: The authors found the disease-linked clones to be CD8+ and relatively rare in peripheral blood. In ankylosing spondylitis blood, a motif of seven to nine highly homologous TCR beta variants appeared characteristic.

TCRdb passed the 5' RACE reads through MiXCR, listing each CDR3 protein once. This sample has about 250,000 distinct CDR3 sequences, with under 30% found just once. The chain is built from TRBV10-2 and TRBJ1-1; 7 bases map to TRBD1. The sample comprised blood, either unsorted or a sorted T cell fraction (not recorded which). This clonotype originated in a male donor with ankylosing spondylitis or in good health (not recorded which). The CDR3, as DNA: TGCGCCAGCATATTAGGACAGGCGAACACTGAAGCTTTCTTT. It yields the protein CASILGQANTEAFF.